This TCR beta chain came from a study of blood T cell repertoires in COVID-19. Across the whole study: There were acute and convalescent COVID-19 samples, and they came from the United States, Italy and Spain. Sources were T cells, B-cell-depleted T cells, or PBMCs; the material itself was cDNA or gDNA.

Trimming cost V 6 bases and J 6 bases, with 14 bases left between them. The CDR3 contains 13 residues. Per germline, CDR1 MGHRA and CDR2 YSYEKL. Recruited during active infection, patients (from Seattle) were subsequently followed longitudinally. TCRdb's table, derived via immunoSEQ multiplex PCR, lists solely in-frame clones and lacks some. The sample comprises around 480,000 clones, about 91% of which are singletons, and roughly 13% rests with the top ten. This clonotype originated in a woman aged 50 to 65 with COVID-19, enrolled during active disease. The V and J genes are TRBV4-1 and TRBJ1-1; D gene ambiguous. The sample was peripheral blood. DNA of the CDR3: TGCGCCAGCAGACCAGCGGACCGGCCTGAAGCTTTCTTT. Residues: CASRPADRPEAFF.